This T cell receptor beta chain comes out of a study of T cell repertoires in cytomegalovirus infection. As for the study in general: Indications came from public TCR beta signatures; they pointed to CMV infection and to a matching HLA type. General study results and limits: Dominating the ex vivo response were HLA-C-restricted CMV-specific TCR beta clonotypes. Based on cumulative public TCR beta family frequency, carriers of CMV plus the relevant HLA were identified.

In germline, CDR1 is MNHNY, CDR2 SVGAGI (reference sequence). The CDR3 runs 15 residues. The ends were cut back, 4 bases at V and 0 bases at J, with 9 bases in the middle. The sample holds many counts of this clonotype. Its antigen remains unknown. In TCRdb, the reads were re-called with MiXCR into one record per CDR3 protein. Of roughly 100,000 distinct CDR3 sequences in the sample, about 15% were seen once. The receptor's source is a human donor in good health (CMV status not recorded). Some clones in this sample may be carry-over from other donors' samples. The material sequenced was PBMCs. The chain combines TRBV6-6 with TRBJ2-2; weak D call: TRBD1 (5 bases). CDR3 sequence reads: CASSFQGTNTGELFF. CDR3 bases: TGTGCCAGCAGTTTTCAGGGAACGAACACCGGGGAGCTGTTTTTT.